This TCR beta chain appears in the sequencing data of a study of neoadjuvant anti-PD-1 for oral cavity cancer. The protocol was immunoSEQ multiplex PCR, while the TCRdb copy is restricted to in-frame clones and leaves out a portion. The sample carries 55,000 to 75,000 clones, 65% to 80% recorded once. Blood cells were analyzed directly, without culture or expansion. This CDR3 comprises 15 residues. Germline V lookup: CDR1 MDHEN, CDR2 SYDVKM. Trimming took 2 bases from V and 4 from J; bases not matched to a gene: 4. The material was PBMCs, obtained before nivolumab (anti-PD-1) treatment. The sequence derives from a person between 35 and 79 years old with oral cavity squamous cell carcinoma. This chain joins TRBV28 and TRBJ2-5; 10 bases fit TRBD1. CDR3 sequence: CASSLNDRGRETQYF. The CDR3 DNA follows: TGTGCCAGCAGTTTAAACGACAGGGGGCGAGAGACCCAGTACTTC. The variable domain in full, with the rest retrieved from reference TRBV28 and TRBJ2-5, is DVKVTQSSRYLVKRTGEKVFLECVQDMDHENMFWYRQDPGLGLRLIYFSYDVKMKEKGDIPEGYSVSREKKERFSLILESASTNQTSMYLCASSLNDRGRETQYFGPGTRLLVL.